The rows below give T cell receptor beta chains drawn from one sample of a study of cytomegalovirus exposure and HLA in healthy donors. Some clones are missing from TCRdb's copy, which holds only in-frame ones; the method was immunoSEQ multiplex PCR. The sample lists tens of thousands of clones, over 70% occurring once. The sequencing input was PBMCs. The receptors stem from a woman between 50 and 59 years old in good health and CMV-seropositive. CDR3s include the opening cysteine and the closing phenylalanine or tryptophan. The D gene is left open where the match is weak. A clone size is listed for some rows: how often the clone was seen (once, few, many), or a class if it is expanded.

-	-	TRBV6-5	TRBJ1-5	TGTGCCAGCAGTAAACGGGGAAGCCAGCCCCAGCATTTT	CASSKRGSQPQHF
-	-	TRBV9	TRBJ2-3	TGTGCCAGCAGCGTAACAACAGGGACCCGCACAGATACGCAGTATTTT	CASSVTTGTRTDTQYF
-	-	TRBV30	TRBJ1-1	TGTGCCTGGAGGCGGCAGATGAACACTGAAGCTTTCTTT	CAWRRQMNTEAFF
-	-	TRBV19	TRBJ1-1	TGTGCCACCCGAAGGGGCGATGAAGCTTTCTTT	CATRRGDEAFF
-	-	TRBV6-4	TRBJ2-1	TGTGCCAGCAGTGACTCTATGGCTAGCATGAATGAGCAGTTCTTC	CASSDSMASMNEQFF
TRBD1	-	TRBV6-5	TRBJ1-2	TGTGCCAGCAGTCCCGGACAGGACAACACCTATGGCTACACCTTC	CASSPGQDNTYGYTF
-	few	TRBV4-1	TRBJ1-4	TGCGCCAGCAGCCAGGGGCGCGGAACTAATGAAAAACTGTTTTTT	CASSQGRGTNEKLFF
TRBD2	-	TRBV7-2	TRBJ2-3	TGTGCCAGCAGCTTAGGAGGACTAGACTCAGATACGCAGTATTTT	CASSLGGLDSDTQYF
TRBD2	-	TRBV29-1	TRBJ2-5	TGCAGCGTTGAAATCGGGGCGGGAGGGCCGGACCAGTACTTC	CSVEIGAGGPDQYF
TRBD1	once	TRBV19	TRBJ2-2	TGTGCCAGTAGCTTTCGACAGGGGGCCGGTACCGGGGAGCTGTTTTTT	CASSFRQGAGTGELFF
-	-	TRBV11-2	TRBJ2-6	TGTGCCAGCAGCCCGCGCGGGGCCAACGTCCTGACTTTC	CASSPRGANVLTF
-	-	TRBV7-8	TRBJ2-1	TGTGCCAGCAGCTTAGCGGCGGGCGCGGGGTACAATGAGCAGTTCTTC	CASSLAAGAGYNEQFF
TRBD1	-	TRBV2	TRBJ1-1	TGTGCCAGCAGTCAAACTGGGGACAGACCGAACACTGAAGCTTTCTTT	CASSQTGDRPNTEAFF
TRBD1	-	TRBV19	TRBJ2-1	TGTGCCAGTACCCCGGACAGGAGCTCCTACAATGAGCAGTTCTTC	CASTPDRSSYNEQFF
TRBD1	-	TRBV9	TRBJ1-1	TGTGCCAGCAGGTTCCGGGACAGCACCTTGAACACTGAAGCTTTCTTT	CASRFRDSTLNTEAFF
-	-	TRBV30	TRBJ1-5	TGTGCCTGGGACCAAGGGAGTGAGGGGCCCCAGCATTTT	CAWDQGSEGPQHF
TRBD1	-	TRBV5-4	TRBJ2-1	TGTGCCAGCAGCTTTCCCGGACAGGGGTACAATGAGCAGTTCTTC	CASSFPGQGYNEQFF
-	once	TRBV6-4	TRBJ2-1	TGTGCCAGCAGTGACGACGGGAGCTCCTCCTACAATGAGCAGTTCTTC	CASSDDGSSSYNEQFF
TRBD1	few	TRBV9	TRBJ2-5	TGTGCCAGCAGCGTGATCGGGACAGGGGGGCAAGAGACCCAGTACTTC	CASSVIGTGGQETQYF
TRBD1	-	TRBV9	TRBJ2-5	TGTGCCAGCAGCGTAGGGGACAGGGGAGCGGAGACCCAGTACTTC	CASSVGDRGAETQYF
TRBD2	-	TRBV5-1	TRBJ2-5	TGCGCCAGCAGCTATGGACTAGCGGGGTTGGAGGAGACCCAGTACTTC	CASSYGLAGLEETQYF
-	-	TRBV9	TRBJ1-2	TGTGCCAGCAGCGACTACCTCTATGGCTACACCTTC	CASSDYLYGYTF
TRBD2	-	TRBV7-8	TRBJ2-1	TGTGCCAGCAGCTTAGCTACCAGCCCGACTAGCAGTCAGTTCTTC	CASSLATSPTSSQFF
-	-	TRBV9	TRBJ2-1	TGTGCCAGCAGCGTAGGGGGGGTGGGGAATGAGCAGTTCTTC	CASSVGGVGNEQFF
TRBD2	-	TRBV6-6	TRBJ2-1	TGTGCCAGCGGGGGGCGGGAGGGCCAAGGCAATGAGCAGTTCTTC	CASGGREGQGNEQFF
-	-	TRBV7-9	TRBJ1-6	TGTGCCAGCAGCTTAGCCGGGACATGGGGTTCACCCCTCCACTTT	CASSLAGTWGSPLHF
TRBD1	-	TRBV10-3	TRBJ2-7	TGTGCCATCAGTGACGTAGGACAGGGGACCTACGAGCAGTACTTC	CAISDVGQGTYEQYF